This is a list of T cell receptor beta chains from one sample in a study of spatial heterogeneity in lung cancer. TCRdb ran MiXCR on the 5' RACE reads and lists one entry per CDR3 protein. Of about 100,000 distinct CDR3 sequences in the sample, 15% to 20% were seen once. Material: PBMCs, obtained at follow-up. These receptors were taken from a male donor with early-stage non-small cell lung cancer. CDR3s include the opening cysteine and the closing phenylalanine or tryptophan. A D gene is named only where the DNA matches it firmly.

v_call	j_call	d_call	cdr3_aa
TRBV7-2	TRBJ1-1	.	CASSLGGRGPMNTEAFF
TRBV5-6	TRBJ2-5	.	CASSYRDRETQYF
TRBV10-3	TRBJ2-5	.	CAISDGIGRAQYF
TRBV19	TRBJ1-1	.	CASSMLGSNTEAFF
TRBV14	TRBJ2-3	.	CASSQDRGTDTQYF
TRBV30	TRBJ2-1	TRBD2	CAWEGLAGDEQFF
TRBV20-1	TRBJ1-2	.	CSASPGRGSYGYTF
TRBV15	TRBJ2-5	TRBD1	CATSRGRQGIPQETQYF
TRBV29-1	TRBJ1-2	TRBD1	CSVVVSWDRGGYTF
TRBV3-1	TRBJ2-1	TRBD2	CASSQARTSGNEQFF
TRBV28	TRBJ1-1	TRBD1	CASSRGTAENTEAFF
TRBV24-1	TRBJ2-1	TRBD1	CATSDMLRTGVNEQFF
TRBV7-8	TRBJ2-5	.	CASSLAHQETQYF
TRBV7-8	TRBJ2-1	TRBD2	CASSTGGRGEWDEQFF
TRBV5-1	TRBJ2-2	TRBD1	CASSLAEETGGSGELFF
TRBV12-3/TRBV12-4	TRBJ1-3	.	CASSFWRGDRNTIYF
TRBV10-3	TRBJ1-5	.	CAISSSNQPQHF
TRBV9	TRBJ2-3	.	CASSPGPDTQYF
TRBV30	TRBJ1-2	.	CAWNLDHVGGYTF
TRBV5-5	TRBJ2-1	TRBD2	CASSRSGRDEQFF
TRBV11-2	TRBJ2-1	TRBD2	CASSSGLAGAHEQFF
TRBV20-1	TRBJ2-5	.	CSGEDQETQYF
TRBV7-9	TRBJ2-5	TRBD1	CASSLLGTGETQYF
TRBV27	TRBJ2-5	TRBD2	CASRPPGEGETQYF
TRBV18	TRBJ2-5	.	CASSLMAPPETQYF
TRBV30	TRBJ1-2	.	CAWSIMTGGYTF
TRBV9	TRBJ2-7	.	CASSVDSAGYEQYF
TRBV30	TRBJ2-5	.	CAFSPLAEQETQYF
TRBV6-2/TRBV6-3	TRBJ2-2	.	CASSYRQGVAGELFF
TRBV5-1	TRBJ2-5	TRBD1	CASGRTGETQYF